In its sample, the clone carrying this T cell receptor (beta chain) was seen once. This table comes from immunoSEQ multiplex PCR, and its TCRdb copy is limited to in-frame clones, with some not included. This sample yields around 72,000 clones, of which 75% to 95% are seen a single time; 0.43% belongs to the top ten. This entry is derived from a study of T cell changes during pregnancy in multiple sclerosis. CDR3 length equals 15 residues. Trimming shortened V by 3 bases and J by 5 bases, and 16 bases separated the two germline ends. Germline CDR1 and CDR2: KGHSH and LQKENI. The chain links TRBV18 to TRBJ1-1, with D possibly being TRBD1 (5 bases). The receptor's source is a female donor with multiple sclerosis, enrolled in a pregnancy study. The material was CD4+ T cells from peripheral blood mononuclear cells, obtained before pregnancy. In nucleotides, the CDR3 is TGTGCCAGCTCACCCCCGACCGGGGGGGATACTGAAGCTTTCTTT. Translation: CASSPPTGGDTEAFF.